This T cell receptor (beta chain) was captured by sequencing in a study of cytomegalovirus exposure and HLA in healthy donors. A multiplex PCR was run with 60 Vbeta primers and 13 Jbeta primers. Here immunoSEQ multiplex PCR was the method, and the copy in TCRdb shows in-frame clones only, minus some. Here the sample spans about 180,000 clones, 80% being singletons. This clone was detected only a few times. The sequence was obtained from a young woman in good health and CMV-seronegative. The sequencing input was PBMCs.

The CDR3 DNA follows: TGTGCCAGCAGCTTAACACCTACGAACACTGAAGCTTTCTTT. Its translation is CASSLTPTNTEAFF. The chain carries TRBV7-3 and TRBJ1-1; D ambiguous. Trimming left V 0 bases short and J 1 base short, with 6 bases between. CDR1 and CDR2 (germline): SGHTA, FQGTGA. The CDR3 loop spans 14 amino acids.